Presented here are 6 T cell receptor beta chains from one specimen sequenced in a study of CD8+CD57+ T cells in acquired aplastic anemia. Genomic DNA acted as the template from which TCR beta VDJ combination and CDR3 sequence profiling were carried out. Each CDR3 protein is one row after TCRdb ran MiXCR on the reads. Of tens of thousands of distinct CDR3 sequences detected, 65% to 70% appear once; the ten largest clones hold less than 25%. The sequenced sample was sorted CD4+, CD8+, or CD8+CD57+ T cells (not recorded which) from PBMCs. These receptors all stem from a human donor in good health, serving as a control.

The rearrangement uses TRBV15 and TRBJ1-6, with a possible D match to TRBD1 (6 bases). From germline, CDR1 is LNHNV and CDR2 YYDKDF (reference sequence). V lost 5 bases and J lost 1, with 12 bases in between. The CDR3 is 16 residues long. The CDR3 sequence is CATSHRQASYNSPLHF. The CDR3, as DNA: TGTGCCACCAGCCACCGACAGGCGTCCTATAATTCACCCCTCCACTTT. Full variable domain (outside the CDR3, taken from reference TRBV15 and TRBJ1-6): DAMVIQNPRYQVTQFGKPVTLSCSQTLNHNVMYWYQQKSSQAPKLLFHYYDKDFNNEADTPDNFQSRRPNTSFCFLDIRSPGLGDTAMYLCATSHRQASYNSPLHFGNGTRLTVT.

This clonotype was seen only once. The chain is built from TRBV24-1 and TRBJ1-2; TRBD1 aligns across 9 bases. V shed 4 bases and J 7 bases; nucleotides not matched to a gene: 18. Germline CDR1 is KGHDR and CDR2 is SFDVKD. This CDR3 contains 18 residues. The CDR3 region is CATSEGPAGQGHLFGYTF. The CDR3 DNA is TGTGCCACCAGTGAGGGCCCCGCGGGACAGGGCCACCTATTTGGCTACACCTTC.

This clonotype was seen more than once but under ten times. As DNA, the CDR3 is TGTGCCAGCAGCGTGCGGACGGATACGCAGTATTTT. Protein sequence: CASSVRTDTQYF. The chain uses TRBV7-9 and TRBJ2-3, with D unresolved. Looked up from germline, CDR1 is SEHNR and CDR2 is FQNEAQ (reference sequence). The CDR3 is made up of 12 amino acids. V lost 5 bases and J 6 bases, leaving 9 bases between the germline ends.

As regards this clonotype: As the CDR3 is not closed by the conserved phenylalanine or tryptophan, this likely results from a read error. The genes are TRBV20-1 and TRBJ2-3, with TRBD2 matching 9 bases. Germline loops: CDR1 DFQATT, CDR2 SNEGSKA (reference sequence). The CDR3 is 16 amino acids. In nucleotides, the CDR3 is TGCAGTACTAGATCCGAGGCGGGGGGGGCAATAGATACGCAGTATTTG. This gives the protein CSTRSEAGGAIDTQYL.

J is TRBJ1-6 and V is TRBV2, with 9 bases identical to TRBD1. With V trimmed by 6 bases and J by 10 bases, 7 bases remained unmatched. Germline V CDR1 and CDR2: SNHLY, FYNNEI. The CDR3 has 14 residues. CDR3: CASRHRDRDSPLHF. DNA for the CDR3: TGTGCCAGCAGACACCGGGACAGGGACTCACCCCTCCACTTT.

V gene TRBV6-2 or TRBV6-3 combines with J gene TRBJ1-5, with D maybe TRBD1 (5 bases). Germline V gene lookup returns CDR1 MNHEY and CDR2 SVGEGT. The V end lost 6 bases, the J end lost 0 bases, and 9 bases lay between the germline ends. The CDR3 loop spans 14 amino acids. CDR3 residues: CASRTGDSNQPQHF. CDR3 DNA: TGTGCCAGCAGGACGGGGGATAGCAATCAGCCCCAGCATTTT.